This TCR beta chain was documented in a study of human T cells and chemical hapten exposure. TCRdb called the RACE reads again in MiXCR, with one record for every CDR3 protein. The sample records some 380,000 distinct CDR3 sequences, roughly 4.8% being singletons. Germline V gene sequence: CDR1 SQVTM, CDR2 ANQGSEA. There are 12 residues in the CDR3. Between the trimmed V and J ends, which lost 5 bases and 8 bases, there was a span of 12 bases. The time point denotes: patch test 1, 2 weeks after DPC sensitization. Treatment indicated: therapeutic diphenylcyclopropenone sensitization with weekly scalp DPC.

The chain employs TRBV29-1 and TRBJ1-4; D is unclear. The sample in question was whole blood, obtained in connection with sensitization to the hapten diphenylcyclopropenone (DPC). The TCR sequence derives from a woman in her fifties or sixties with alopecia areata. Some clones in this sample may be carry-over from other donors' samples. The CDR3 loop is CSVSFPREKLFF. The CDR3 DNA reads TGCAGCGTTTCATTTCCGCGGGAAAAACTGTTTTTT. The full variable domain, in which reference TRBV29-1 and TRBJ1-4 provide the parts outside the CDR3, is SAVISQKPSRDICQRGTSLTIQCQVDSQVTMMFWYRQQPGQSLTLIATANQGSEATYESGFVIDKFPISRPNLTFSTLTVSNMSPEDSSIYLCSVSFPREKLFFGSGTQLSVL.